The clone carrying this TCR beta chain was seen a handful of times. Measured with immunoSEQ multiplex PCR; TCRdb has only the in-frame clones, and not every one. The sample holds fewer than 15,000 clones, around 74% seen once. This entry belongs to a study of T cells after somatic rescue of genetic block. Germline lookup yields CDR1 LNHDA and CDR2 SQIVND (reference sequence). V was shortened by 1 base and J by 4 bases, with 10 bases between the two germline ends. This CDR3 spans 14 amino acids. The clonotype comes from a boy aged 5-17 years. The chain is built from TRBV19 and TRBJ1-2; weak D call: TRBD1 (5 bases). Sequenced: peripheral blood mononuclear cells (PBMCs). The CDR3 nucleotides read TGTGCCAGTAGTATAGGCCTTGGGGGCTATGGCTACACCTTC. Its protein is CASSIGLGGYGYTF.